The 10 T cell receptor beta chains in this list originate from one sample, sequenced in a study of shared clonotypes between healthy human individuals. The method was immunoSEQ multiplex PCR; TCRdb's version includes in-frame clones alone and lacks a portion of them. In the table there are fewer than 3 million clones, 85% to 95% of which are singletons. Sequences were obtained from naive CD4+ T cells from PBMCs. The subset here: CD45RA+ positively selected. These TCRs come from a man younger than 35 in good health. Some clones in this sample may be carry-over from other donors' samples.

CDR3 nucleotides: TGTGCCAGCAGCTTAAAAGGTGGCGGGCCCTCCTACAATGAGCAGTTCTTC. Its translation: CASSLKGGGPSYNEQFF. The chain joins TRBV7-3 to TRBJ2-1; D perhaps matches TRBD2 (5 bases). Per germline, CDR1 SGHTA and CDR2 FQGTGA. The CDR3 runs 17 residues. V lost 1 base to trimming and J lost 0 bases, with 13 bases between them.

V and J are TRBV27 and TRBJ2-7; D is possibly TRBD1 (7 bases). Germline-derived CDR1 and CDR2 are MNHEY and SMNVEV (reference sequence). The CDR3 runs to 15 residues. Trimming took 2 bases from V and 2 from J, leaving 13 bases between them. CDR3 protein: CASSLKGAGPYEQYF. Written as DNA, the CDR3 is TGTGCCAGCAGTTTAAAGGGGGCGGGGCCCTACGAGCAGTACTTC.

This clone occurred once. The chain uses TRBV6-1 and TRBJ2-5; 9 bases are a match to TRBD1. This CDR3 contains 14 residues. The J segment lost 6 bases and the V segment lost 7 bases, leaving 9 bases of the junction unmatched. Germline V gene data show CDR1 as MNHNS and CDR2 as SASEGT. CDR3 sequence reads: CASTSGTGRKTQYF. CDR3 nucleotides: TGTGCCAGCACTTCTGGGACAGGGCGGAAGACCCAGTACTTC.

Regarding this clone: Distinct nucleotide sequences in the sample also encode this CDR3. The V gene is TRBV5-1, the J gene TRBJ1-1, with D hard to call. The CDR3 is 14 amino acids. Germline V gene lookup returns CDR1 SGHRS and CDR2 YFSETQ. Trimming stripped 0 bases from V and 2 bases from J, with 8 bases between. The CDR3 DNA sequence: TGCGCCAGCAGCTTGGGCTCAGTAAACACTGAAGCTTTCTTT. This sequence encodes CASSLGSVNTEAFF.

This clone appeared a single time. This chain connects TRBV29-1 to TRBJ2-2; D remains unclear. Trimming shortened V by 7 bases and J by 0 bases, and 3 bases separated the two germline ends. This CDR3 has 11 amino acids. Germline CDR1 SQVTM, CDR2 ANQGSEA. The CDR3 coding sequence is TGCAGCGCATCGAACACCGGGGAGCTGTTTTTT. It codes for CSASNTGELFF.

The chain joins TRBV28 to TRBJ1-5; weak D call: TRBD1 (5 bases). The V end was cut by 3 bases, the J end by 9 bases, with 12 bases between. CDR1 and CDR2 (germline): MDHEN, SYDVKM. This CDR3 contains 13 residues. The CDR3 DNA follows: TGTGCCAGCAGTTTCCGGGTGGGGGGGCCCCAGCATTTT. The encoded protein is CASSFRVGGPQHF.

V is TRBV7-3 and J is TRBJ1-1, with D maybe TRBD1 (5 bases). From germline, CDR1 is SGHTA and CDR2 FQGTGA. The CDR3 extends over 15 amino acids. V lost 5 bases to trimming and J lost 0 bases, with 13 bases between them. The CDR3 sequence: CASSPGGALNTEAFF. The DNA for the CDR3 is TGTGCCAGCAGCCCGGGCGGGGCCTTGAACACTGAAGCTTTCTTT.

The CDR3 reads CASSLGDHYEQYF. DNA of the CDR3: TGTGCCAGCAGCTTAGGGGACCACTACGAGCAGTACTTC. The chain links TRBV7-2 to TRBJ2-7, with D perhaps given as TRBD1 or TRBD2 (5 bases each). This CDR3 is 13 amino acids long. The ends were cut back, 1 base at V and 3 bases at J, with 7 bases in the middle. CDR1 SGHTA and CDR2 FQGNSA come from the germline V gene.

The chain couples TRBV18 to TRBJ1-1; D is ambiguous. CDR1 is KGHSH, CDR2 LQKENI, per germline. Trimming left V 3 bases short and J 4 bases short, with 21 bases between. The CDR3 sequence is 17 residues long. In nucleotides, the CDR3 is TGTGCCAGCTCACCCCGCCCCGCAAGACCTTCTGGCACTGAAGCTTTCTTT. This translates into CASSPRPARPSGTEAFF. Full variable domain (missing parts from reference TRBV18 and TRBJ1-1): NAGVMQNPRHLVRRRGQEARLRCSPMKGHSHVYWYRQLPEEGLKFMVYLQKENIIDESGMPKERFSAEFPKEGPSILRIQQVVRGDSAAYFCASSPRPARPSGTEAFFGQGTRLTVV.

This chain connects TRBV27 to TRBJ1-2, with 7 positions matching TRBD1. The CDR3 spans 15 residues. CDR1 is MNHEY, CDR2 SMNVEV, per germline (reference sequence). V shed 6 bases, J shed 5 bases, and the junction held 12 bases outside the gene matches. The CDR3 DNA reads TGTGCCAGCAGCACCATCAGGGGGAAGCGGTATGGCTACACCTTC. Encoded protein: CASSTIRGKRYGYTF.